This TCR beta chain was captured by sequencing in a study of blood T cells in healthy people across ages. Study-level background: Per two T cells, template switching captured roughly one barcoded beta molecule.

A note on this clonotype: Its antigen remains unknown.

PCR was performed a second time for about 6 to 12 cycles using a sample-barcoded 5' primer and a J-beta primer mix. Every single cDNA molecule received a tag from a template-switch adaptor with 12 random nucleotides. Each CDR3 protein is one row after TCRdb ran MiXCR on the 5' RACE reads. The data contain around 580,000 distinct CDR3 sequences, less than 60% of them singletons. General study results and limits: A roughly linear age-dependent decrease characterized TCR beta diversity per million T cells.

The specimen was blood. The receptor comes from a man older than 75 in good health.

The CDR3 nucleotides are TGTGCCAGCAGTGAACAACACAGAAACTATGGCTACACCTTC. It translates to CASSEQHRNYGYTF. The chain carries TRBV25-1 and TRBJ1-2; unclear D gene. The CDR3 has 14 amino acids. Trimming stripped 2 bases from V and 2 bases from J, with 9 bases between. CDR1 and CDR2 (germline): MGHDK, SYGVNS.